This TCR beta chain was identified in a study of cytomegalovirus exposure and HLA in healthy donors. Germline CDR1 reads MNHEY; CDR2 reads SVGAGI. Trimming left V 7 bases short and J 4 bases short, with 13 bases between. The CDR3 runs 13 residues. TCRdb's copy holds only in-frame clones and misses some; the assay was immunoSEQ multiplex PCR. The sample lists about 220,000 clones, approximately 80% occurring once. The specimen was PBMCs. V gene TRBV6-5 combines with J gene TRBJ1-2; possibly TRBD1 for D (5 bases). The clonotype originates from a young woman in good health and CMV-seropositive. The CDR3 bases are TGTGCCAGCATTCAGGGACTAAGCTATGGCTACACCTTC. This translates into CASIQGLSYGYTF.